The present TCR beta chain was sequenced within a study of response to subunit inactivated influenza vaccine (dated by TCRdb to the late 2010s). Study-level background: The study used deep quantitative T cell receptor repertoire profiling to track responses to a trivalent subunit inactivated influenza vaccine. Overall results and qualifications from the work: It was suggested by the authors that each seasonal influenza vaccination may recruit only a limited number of new T cells.

V gives up 1 base and J gives up 0 bases, and the segment between their germline ends measures 8 bases. Measured from the cysteine to the phenylalanine, the CDR3 is 14 residues long. Only the CDR3 DNA is retained, 42 bases long and in frame from the first base. Per the germline V gene, SGHRS is the CDR1 and YFSETQ is the CDR2. Library prep was done by RT-PCR. The listed sequencing device is Illumina HiSeq 2500. TCRdb passed the public sequencing reads through fastp at Q25 and MiXCR, retaining productive beta sequences. Rows are unified per CDR3 protein, each entry keeping the most common DNA and genes. The sample yields roughly 650,000 distinct CDR3 sequences; around 13% were counted once. The ten largest account for 6% to 9.5% of the sample. On this clonotype: The antigen this receptor binds is unknown. No base quality values were provided; no much bigger clone lies one nucleotide off.

The chain is assembled from TRBV5-1 and TRBJ2-7; no D gene is confidently identified. The sample here was PBMCs from blood, taken around 15 days before vaccination. The TCR sequence derives from a man aged 45-65 years who received an inactivated influenza vaccine. Donor details come from another sample of the same person, matched by shared clones. The DNA reads TGCGCCAGCAGCTTGTTAGGCACCTCCTACGAGCAGTACTTC. This codes for CASSLLGTSYEQYF.